This TCR beta chain was sequenced for a study of human versus mouse CDR3 diversity and MHC coevolution. TCRdb's copy holds only in-frame clones and misses some; the assay was immunoSEQ multiplex PCR. The sample contains about 60,000 clones, around 94% of which appear only once. The CDR3 runs to 14 residues. Losses at the gene ends were 5 bases for V and 3 bases for J; bases not matched to a gene: 5. Germline CDR1 LNHDA, CDR2 SQIVND (reference sequence). The sample comprised naive CD4+ T cells from blood. Subset indicated: CD45RO-negative CD62L-positive naive CD4 T cells. This TCR was recovered from a person between 55 and 69 years old in good health. The rearrangement joins TRBV19 to TRBJ2-7, with 9 bases fitting TRBD1. The CDR3 reads CASSLWTGDYEQYF. In nucleotides, the CDR3 is TGTGCCAGTAGTCTTTGGACAGGGGACTACGAGCAGTACTTC.